The T cell receptor (beta chain) under discussion was sequenced for a study of T cell clonality in common variable immunodeficiency. Germline V gives CDR1 SGHTA, CDR2 FQGNSA. The CDR3 extends over 15 amino acids. V shed 3 bases, J shed 5 bases, and the junction held 8 bases outside the gene matches. This table comes from immunoSEQ multiplex PCR, and its TCRdb copy is limited to in-frame clones, with some not included. Sampling found about 42,000 clones, none seen once. Patients had low serum IgG, IgA and/or IgM and specific antibody deficiency. CVID subjects had received replacement immunoglobulin for at least one year. Points on this clone: Its antigen is as yet unknown. The read terminates 3 residues before the CDR3 end, so the remaining end is supplied by the germline J gene.

General study points: In common variable immunodeficiency, TCR beta chains reportedly carried fewer deletions and N-nucleotide insertions. CVID subjects shared fewer TCRbeta clones than healthy controls did.

The chain recombines TRBV7-2 with TRBJ2-7, with TRBD1 matching over 9 bases. The sequenced sample was peripheral blood mononuclear cells. The source of this sequence is a human donor with common variable immunodeficiency. The part of the CDR3 DNA that was read is TGTGCCAGCAGCTTCGGACAGGGGTGGGTCGACGAG. Protein sequence: CASSFGQGWVDE. The whole CDR3 protein reads CASSFGQGWVDEQYF. Using reference TRBV7-2 and TRBJ2-7 for the parts outside the CDR3, the full variable domain is GAGVSQSPSNKVTEKGKDVELRCDPISGHTALYWYRQSLGQGLEFLIYFQGNSAPDKSGLPSDRFSAERTGGSVSTLTIQRTQQEDSAVYLCASSFGQGWVDEQYFGPGTRLTVT.